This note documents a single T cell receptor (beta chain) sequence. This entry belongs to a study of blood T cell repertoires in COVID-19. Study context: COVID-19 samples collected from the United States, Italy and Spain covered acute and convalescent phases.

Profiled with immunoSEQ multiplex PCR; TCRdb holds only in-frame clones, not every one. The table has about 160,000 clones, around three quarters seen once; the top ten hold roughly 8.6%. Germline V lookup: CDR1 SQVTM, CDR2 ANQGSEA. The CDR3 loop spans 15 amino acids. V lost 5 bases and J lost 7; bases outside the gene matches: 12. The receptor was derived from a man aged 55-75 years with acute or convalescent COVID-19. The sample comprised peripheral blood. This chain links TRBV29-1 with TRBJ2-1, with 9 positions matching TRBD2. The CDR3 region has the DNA TGCAGCGTTAGGAGGAGCGGGGGGTTTGGAAATGAGCAGTTCTTC. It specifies CSVRRSGGFGNEQFF.